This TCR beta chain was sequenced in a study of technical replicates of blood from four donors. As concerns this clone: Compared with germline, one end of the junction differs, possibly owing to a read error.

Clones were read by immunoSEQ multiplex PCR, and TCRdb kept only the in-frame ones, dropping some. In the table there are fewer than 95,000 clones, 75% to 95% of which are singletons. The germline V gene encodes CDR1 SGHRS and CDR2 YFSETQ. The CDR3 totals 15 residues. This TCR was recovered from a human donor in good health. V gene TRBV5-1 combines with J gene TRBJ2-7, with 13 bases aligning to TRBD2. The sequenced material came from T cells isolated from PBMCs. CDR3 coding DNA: TGCGCCAGCAGCCAAGGACTAGCGGGGGCCTACGGGCAGTACTTC. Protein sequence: CASSQGLAGAYGQYF.